This T cell receptor (beta chain) was recorded in a study of Ad26.COV2.S vaccination and SARS-CoV-2 variants. Notes on this clone: The antigen remains unidentified.

Study conclusions and caveats: The TCR breadth and depth analyses may have produced an underestimate of total T cell responses. Reportedly, spike-specific CD8+ and CD4+ T cell responses achieved substantial breadth once vaccination had taken place.

Regarding treatment: about 20 received Ad26.COV2.S at low or high dose, single or two shots; about 5 received placebo; per-sample allocation not given. The samples were gathered on day 63 after the first injection of vaccine or placebo. The vaccine antigen was prefusion-stabilized Wuhan SARS-CoV-2 spike. The V and J ends lost 8 bases and 6 bases, in that order; junction bases with no gene match: 7. Germline V gene sequence: CDR1 SQVTM, CDR2 ANQGSEA. The CDR3 has 12 residues. The protocol was immunoSEQ multiplex PCR, while the TCRdb copy is restricted to in-frame clones and leaves out a portion. Of roughly 460,000 clones listed, 80% to 90% are singletons.

The starting material was peripheral blood, obtained in a trial of Ad26.COV2.S vaccine versus placebo. The rearrangement uses TRBV29-1 and TRBJ2-3; 8 bases align to TRBD1. The clonotype was recovered from a person aged 18-65 years who received the Ad26.COV2.S COVID-19 vaccine or a placebo. The chain's CDR3 is CSNQGAGDTQYF. The CDR3 DNA is TGCAGCAATCAGGGGGCAGGGGATACGCAGTATTTT.